This T cell receptor (beta chain) was found in a study of monozygotic twins with inflammatory bowel disease. TCRdb re-called the 5' RACE reads; one entry per CDR3 protein, DNA not given. The sample yields approximately 330,000 distinct CDR3 sequences, of which the top ten take up 2% to 2.5%. The study, taken as a whole, reports: There was no support for any single strong signal or clonotype associated with IBD. Especially where disease activity was present, IBD patients had fewer clonotypes in common with others than healthy twins did.

A word on this clonotype: Its antigen is currently unknown.

This CDR3 region has 16 residues. Staff drew a roughly 2.5 ml blood sample from each donor. The clonotype comes from a human donor with ulcerative colitis or Crohn's disease, or a healthy co-twin of an affected twin (not recorded which). Sequenced sample: blood. J is TRBJ2-3 and V is TRBV12-3 or TRBV12-4; there is no DNA to check the TCRdb D call of TRBD1. This CDR3 is CASSLGGGNGRDTQYF.